The clone carrying this T cell receptor (beta chain) was observed once. This record belongs to a study of cytomegalovirus exposure and HLA in healthy donors. PCR was performed using 60 Vbeta and 13 Jbeta primers. Profiling relied on immunoSEQ multiplex PCR, and the TCRdb table lists in-frame clones only, not all of them. Of approximately 130,000 clones in the sample, around 76% were seen once. This CDR3 comprises 14 residues. Germline V lookup: CDR1 MNHEY, CDR2 SMNVEV (reference sequence). Trimming took 6 bases from V and 0 from J, leaving 11 bases between them. The chain links TRBV27 to TRBJ1-2, with D tentatively TRBD1 (5 bases). The sequencing sample was made of PBMCs. This TCR came from a woman in her forties or fifties in good health and CMV-seronegative. DNA of the CDR3: TGTGCCAGCAGCCCCGGGGGAGCTAACTATGGCTACACCTTC. Protein product: CASSPGGANYGYTF.